The 16 T cell receptor beta chains reported below all come from one sample, sequenced in a study of T cells after yellow fever vaccination. TCRdb reprocessed the 5' RACE reads via MiXCR and lists one record per CDR3 protein. The data show some 69,000 distinct CDR3 sequences, with approximately 5% seen just once and 2.2% held by the top ten. Here the sequenced sample was CD4+ T cells sorted from PBMCs, taken roughly 15 days after the first yellow fever vaccination. The receptors come from a man younger than 30 who received the YFV17D yellow fever vaccine.

This clonotype showed up many times. The genes are TRBV5-1 and TRBJ2-6; tentative D call: TRBD2 (5 bases). This CDR3 contains 15 residues. From germline, CDR1 is SGHRS and CDR2 YFSETQ. V shed 5 bases and J shed 1 base, with 10 bases lying between them. This chain's CDR3 is CASRRGISGANVLTF. Here the CDR3 DNA reads TGCGCCAGCAGGCGAGGGATATCTGGGGCCAACGTCCTGACTTTC. The entire variable domain, with the rest obtained from reference TRBV5-1 and TRBJ2-6, is as follows: KAGVTQTPRYLIKTRGQQVTLSCSPISGHRSVSWYQQTPGQGLQFLFEYFSETQRNKGNFPGRFSGRQFSNSRSEMNVSTLELGDSALYLCASRRGISGANVLTFGAGSRLTVL.

This clonotype was detected many times. This chain links TRBV4-1 with TRBJ2-6, with D possibly TRBD2 on 6 matching bases. CDR1 is MGHRA and CDR2 is YSYEKL in the germline V gene. Trimming pared 1 base from V and 3 bases from J, leaving 13 bases between. The CDR3 sequence is 17 residues long. The CDR3 bases are TGCGCCAGCAGCCAAGGGGGCGGGACTTTTGGGGCCAACGTCCTGACTTTC. Protein: CASSQGGGTFGANVLTF.

This clonotype was seen ten or more times. The gene calls are TRBV5-1 and TRBJ2-7, with D possibly being TRBD1 (5 bases). Trimming cost V 4 bases and J 0 bases, with 14 bases left between them. CDR3 length: 15 residues. The V gene's germline CDR1 is SGHRS and CDR2 YFSETQ. The CDR3 loop is CASSPGHVASYEQYV. In DNA form, the CDR3 reads TGCGCCAGCAGCCCAGGACACGTCGCCTCCTACGAGCAGTACGTC.

There are many counts of this clonotype. The genes are TRBV3-1 and TRBJ2-2, with 12 bases aligning to TRBD2. The CDR3 has 15 residues. The trim removed 8 bases at V and 4 bases at J, leaving 5 bases unmatched. Looked up from germline, CDR1 is LGHDT and CDR2 is YNNKEL (reference sequence). The chain's CDR3 is CASARTSGATGELFF. As DNA, the CDR3 is TGTGCCAGCGCCCGGACTAGCGGGGCCACCGGGGAGCTGTTTTTT.

In this sample, this clonotype turned up many times. V gene TRBV7-2 combines with J gene TRBJ2-5, with D perhaps given as TRBD1 or TRBD2 (5 bases each). The CDR3 consists of 19 residues. Trimming left V 0 bases short and J 2 bases short, with 22 bases between. Germline-derived CDR1 and CDR2 are SGHTA and FQGNSA. CDR3 sequence reads: CASSLAGTYRTPAQETQYF. DNA of the CDR3: TGTGCCAGCAGCTTAGCGGGGACCTATAGGACCCCGGCACAAGAGACCCAGTACTTC.

This clonotype was observed at least ten times. The chain carries TRBV5-1 and TRBJ1-6, with D hard to call. This CDR3 has 13 residues. V was cut by 0 bases and J by 10 bases, with 8 bases left in between. The germline V gene has CDR1 SGHRS and CDR2 YFSETQ. This CDR3 is CASSLESSSPLHF. The CDR3 DNA reads as TGCGCCAGCAGCTTGGAATCTTCGTCACCCCTCCACTTT.

This clonotype was recorded a few times. The junction departs from germline at one end; a sequencing error may be responsible. The rearrangement joins TRBV20-1 to TRBJ2-3, with 16 bases matching TRBD2. This CDR3 comprises 19 residues. Germline V gene lookup returns CDR1 DFQATT and CDR2 SNEGSKA (reference sequence). The chain's CDR3 is CCAESGTSGGGPLTDTQYF. For the CDR3, the DNA is TGCTGTGCTGAATCCGGGACTAGCGGGGGGGGCCCTCTCACAGATACGCAGTATTTT.

The sample holds many counts of this clonotype. The chain employs TRBV7-2 and TRBJ2-3; the match to TRBD2 covers 13 bases. The germline V gene has CDR1 SGHTA and CDR2 FQGNSA. There are 16 residues in the CDR3. The V and J ends lost 5 bases and 4 bases, in that order; junction bases with no gene match: 6. The CDR3 here is CASSLRLAGGSDTQYF. The CDR3 nucleotides read TGTGCCAGCAGCCTGCGACTAGCGGGGGGCTCAGATACGCAGTATTTT. Drawing the rest from reference TRBV7-2 and TRBJ2-3, the complete variable domain is GAGVSQSPSNKVTEKGKDVELRCDPISGHTALYWYRQSLGQGLEFLIYFQGNSAPDKSGLPSDRFSAERTGGSVSTLTIQRTQQEDSAVYLCASSLRLAGGSDTQYFGPGTRLTVL.

This chain joins TRBV12-3 or TRBV12-4 and TRBJ2-2; D remains ambiguous. The CDR3 runs 13 residues. The ends were cut back, 10 bases at V and 1 base at J, with 10 bases in the middle. The CDR3 reads CAISHRNTGELFF. The CDR3 DNA reads as TGTGCCATAAGCCACAGGAACACCGGGGAGCTGTTTTTT.

This clonotype was counted at least ten times. The V and J genes are TRBV20-1 and TRBJ1-2; no clear D. Trimming left V 4 bases short and J 5 bases short, with 14 bases between. Per the germline V gene, CDR1 is DFQATT and CDR2 is SNEGSKA (reference sequence). The CDR3 contains 13 residues. DNA for the CDR3: TGCAGTGCTATCCTACCAGGACTGTATGGCTACACCTTC. It encodes CSAILPGLYGYTF.

In this sample, this clonotype turned up many times. V gene TRBV7-2 combines with J gene TRBJ2-5, with 10 nucleotides matching TRBD1. Germline CDR1 and CDR2: SGHTA and FQGNSA. This CDR3 comprises 15 residues. V lost 2 bases to trimming and J lost 6 bases; unmatched junction nucleotides: 6. CDR3 DNA sequence: TGTGCCAGCAGCTTACAGACAGGGGGCTTGAAGACCCAGTACTTC. Translating it yields CASSLQTGGLKTQYF.

This clonotype was seen many times. The chain links TRBV29-1 to TRBJ1-1, with a tentative D call TRBD1 (5 bases). Germline-derived CDR1 and CDR2 are SQVTM and ANQGSEA. The CDR3 runs to 11 residues. With 7 bases removed from V and 4 bases from J, the gap between germline ends came to 10 bases. CDR3 region: CSACGGTEAFF. For the CDR3, the DNA is TGCAGCGCCTGTGGGGGCACTGAAGCTTTCTTT. Filled out from reference TRBV29-1 and TRBJ1-1, the complete variable domain reads SAVISQKPSRDICQRGTSLTIQCQVDSQVTMMFWYRQQPGQSLTLIATANQGSEATYESGFVIDKFPISRPNLTFSTLTVSNMSPEDSSIYLCSACGGTEAFFGQGTRLTVV.

This clonotype came up many times. This sequence joins TRBV18 and TRBJ2-7; 9 bases align to TRBD1. J was trimmed by 1 base and V by 1 base; bases with no gene match: 5. From germline, CDR1 is KGHSH and CDR2 LQKENI. This CDR3 contains 16 residues. In nucleotides, the CDR3 is TGTGCCAGCTCACCACGACAGGGGGGGACATCCTACGAGCAGTACTTC. Translation gives CASSPRQGGTSYEQYF.

This clonotype showed up many times. This chain links TRBV3-1 with TRBJ1-2; D ambiguous. From germline, CDR1 is LGHDT and CDR2 YNNKEL (reference sequence). Trimming took 1 base from V and 3 from J, leaving 9 bases between them. The CDR3 totals 14 residues. The CDR3 region is CASSQVSTHYGYTF. The DNA for the CDR3 is TGTGCCAGCAGCCAAGTGAGCACTCACTATGGCTACACCTTC.

This clonotype has at least ten counts. The chain employs TRBV4-1 and TRBJ1-5, with D perhaps matching TRBD1 (5 bases). The V gene's germline CDR1 is MGHRA and CDR2 YSYEKL. The ends were cut back, 0 bases at V and 2 bases at J, with 17 bases in the middle. The CDR3 sequence is 18 residues long. The CDR3 here is CASSQDIPRVWGNQPQHF. CDR3 coding DNA: TGCGCCAGCAGCCAAGATATCCCCAGGGTCTGGGGCAATCAGCCCCAGCATTTT.

In this sample, this clonotype turned up many times. The chain joins TRBV27 to TRBJ1-5; unclear D gene. The CDR3 is made up of 14 amino acids. Germline values: CDR1 MNHEY, CDR2 SMNVEV (reference sequence). V lost 2 bases and J 4 bases, leaving 9 bases between the germline ends. The CDR3 loop is CASSLLFGNQPQHF. In DNA, the CDR3 is TGTGCCAGCAGTTTACTTTTCGGTAATCAGCCCCAGCATTTT.